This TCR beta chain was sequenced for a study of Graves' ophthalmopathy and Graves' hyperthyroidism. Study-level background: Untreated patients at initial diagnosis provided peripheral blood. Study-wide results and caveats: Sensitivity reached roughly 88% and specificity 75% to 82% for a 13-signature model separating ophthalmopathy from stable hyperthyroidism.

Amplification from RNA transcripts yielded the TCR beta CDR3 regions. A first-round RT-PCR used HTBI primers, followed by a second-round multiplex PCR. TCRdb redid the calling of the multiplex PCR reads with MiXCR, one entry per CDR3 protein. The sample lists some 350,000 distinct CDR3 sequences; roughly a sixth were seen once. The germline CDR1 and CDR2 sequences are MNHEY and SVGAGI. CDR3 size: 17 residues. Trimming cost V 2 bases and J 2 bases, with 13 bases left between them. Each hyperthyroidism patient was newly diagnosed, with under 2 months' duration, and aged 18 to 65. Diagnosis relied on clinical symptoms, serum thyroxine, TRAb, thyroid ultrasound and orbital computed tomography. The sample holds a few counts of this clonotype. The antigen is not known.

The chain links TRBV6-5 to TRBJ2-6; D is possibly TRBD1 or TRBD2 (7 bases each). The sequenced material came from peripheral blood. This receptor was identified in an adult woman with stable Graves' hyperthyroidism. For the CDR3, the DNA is TGTGCCAGCAGTTACCGACAGGGACTAACTGGGGCCAACGTCCTGACTTTC. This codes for CASSYRQGLTGANVLTF.